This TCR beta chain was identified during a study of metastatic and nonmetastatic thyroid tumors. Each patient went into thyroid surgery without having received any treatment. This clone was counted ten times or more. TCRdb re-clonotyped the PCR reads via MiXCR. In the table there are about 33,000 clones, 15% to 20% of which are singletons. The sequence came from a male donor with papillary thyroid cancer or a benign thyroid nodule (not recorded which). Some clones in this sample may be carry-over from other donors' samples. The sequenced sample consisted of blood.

Here the CDR3 DNA reads TGTGCCAGCAGCCCAACACGCACAGATACGCAGTATTTT. This codes for CASSPTRTDTQYF. The chain recombines TRBV3-1 with TRBJ2-3; D remains unclear. The V gene's germline CDR1 is LGHDT and CDR2 YNNKEL (reference sequence). Trimming removed 4 bases at V and 1 base at J, with 6 bases between. The CDR3 contains 13 residues.